Following are 30 T cell receptor beta chains from one sample sequenced in a study of beta chain features in type 1 diabetes. Study observations and caveats: The study found moderately but significantly shorter TCRB CDR3s in all four CD4+ subsets of Type 1 diabetes patients.

TCRB transcripts that were expressed got sequenced, as all of the isolated RNA had been reverse transcribed. Method: immunoSEQ multiplex PCR; TCRdb's copy keeps in-frame clones and lacks some. Altogether hundreds of thousands of clones are present, around an eighth being singletons, with the ten largest covering under 0.02%. No cognate antigen is known for these TCRs. Input material: naive CD4+ T cells from blood. The receptor set was obtained from a man aged 30 to 45 with type 1 diabetes.

This clone was seen more than once but under ten times. The chain employs TRBV28 and TRBJ2-7; D is undetermined. Germline assignment: CDR1 MDHEN and CDR2 SYDVKM. The CDR3 extends over 12 amino acids. V lost 9 bases, J lost 3 bases, and 12 bases lay in between. The CDR3 sequence: CASFAFSYEQYF. CDR3 sequence (DNA): TGTGCCAGTTTTGCCTTTAGCTACGAGCAGTACTTC. Full variable domain (missing parts from reference TRBV28 and TRBJ2-7): DVKVTQSSRYLVKRTGEKVFLECVQDMDHENMFWYRQDPGLGLRLIYFSYDVKMKEKGDIPEGYSVSREKKERFSLILESASTNQTSMYLCASFAFSYEQYFGPGTRLTVT.

The chain recombines TRBV5-6 with TRBJ1-3, with D maybe TRBD1 (5 bases). The CDR3 extends over 16 amino acids. V was shortened by 1 base and J by 2 bases, with 13 bases between the two germline ends. Per the germline V gene, CDR1 is SGHDT and CDR2 is YYEEEE. The DNA for the CDR3 is TGTGCCAGCAGCTTGTCAGGGATCTTTACTGGAAACACCATATATTTT. Amino acids: CASSLSGIFTGNTIYF.

The V and J genes are TRBV28 and TRBJ2-6; D unclear. This CDR3 region has 13 residues. In germline, CDR1 is MDHEN, CDR2 SYDVKM. V was clipped by 8 bases and J by 3 bases, with 8 bases between them. Here the CDR3 reads CASLRVGANVLTF. Written as DNA, the CDR3 is TGTGCCAGCCTTAGAGTTGGGGCCAACGTCCTGACTTTC.

This clone was detected only a few times. Additional DNA sequences in this sample encode the identical CDR3. The rearrangement uses TRBV10-3 and TRBJ1-2; D possibly corresponds to TRBD1 (6 bases). Trimming cost V 4 bases and J 0 bases, with 9 bases left between them. The CDR3 has 14 amino acids. Germline-derived CDR1 and CDR2 are ENHRY and SYGVKD. The CDR3 loop is CAISGTATNYGYTF. CDR3 DNA: TGTGCCATCAGTGGGACAGCAACTAACTATGGCTACACCTTC.

This clone has only a few counts. V gene TRBV19 combines with J gene TRBJ2-7, with TRBD1 matching 9 bases. The ends lost 4 bases at V and 2 bases at J; junction bases unmatched: 3. The length of the CDR3 is 14 residues. The V gene's germline CDR1 is LNHDA and CDR2 SQIVND (reference sequence). This CDR3 reads CASSTTGGTYEQYF. CDR3 DNA: TGTGCCAGTAGTACGACAGGGGGGACCTACGAGCAGTACTTC.

This chain links TRBV5-1 with TRBJ2-7, with D perhaps TRBD2 (5 bases). Trimming took 2 bases from V and 4 from J, leaving 13 bases between them. The CDR3 has 14 amino acids. CDR1 is SGHRS and CDR2 is YFSETQ in the germline V gene. CDR3 sequence reads: CASSFRTPPYEQYF. The CDR3 nucleotides read TGCGCCAGCAGCTTCCGGACTCCACCTTACGAGCAGTACTTC.

The CDR3 spells CASSATGGSYNEQFF. DNA of the CDR3: TGTGCCAGCAGCGCGACGGGGGGATCCTACAATGAGCAGTTCTTC. This rearrangement joins TRBV9 to TRBJ2-1; 7 bases are a match to TRBD2. Per the germline V gene, CDR1 is SGDLS and CDR2 is YYNGEE. This CDR3 has 15 amino acids. The V gene end was trimmed by 3 bases and the J gene end by 1 base; junction bases not matched to a gene: 4.

The gene calls are TRBV27 and TRBJ1-1; TRBD1 agrees at 7 bases. Looked up from germline, CDR1 is MNHEY and CDR2 is SMNVEV (reference sequence). With V trimmed by 3 bases and J by 4 bases, 8 bases remained unmatched. CDR3 length: 15 amino acids. Here the CDR3 reads CASSFGTAPGTEAFF. In DNA, the CDR3 is TGTGCCAGCAGTTTCGGGACAGCCCCGGGCACTGAAGCTTTCTTT.

The chain joins TRBV15 to TRBJ2-1; no firm D call. The germline V gene encodes CDR1 LNHNV and CDR2 YYDKDF (reference sequence). CDR3 length: 16 residues. V lost 3 bases, J lost 0 bases, and 12 bases lay in between. The CDR3 is CATSSLQASSYNEQFF. CDR3 nucleotide sequence: TGTGCCACCAGCAGCCTGCAGGCGAGCTCCTACAATGAGCAGTTCTTC.

The chain is built from TRBV5-1 and TRBJ2-7, with a possible D match to TRBD2 (6 bases). The germline CDR1 and CDR2 sequences are SGHRS and YFSETQ. Trimming left V 3 bases short and J 7 bases short, with 17 bases between. This CDR3 contains 14 residues. Here the CDR3 DNA reads TGCGCCAGCAGCTCCATGGAGGGAGGAGGAGAGCAGTACTTC. As protein: CASSSMEGGGEQYF.

Here the CDR3 reads CASSLEAWPSGREQYF. The CDR3, as DNA: TGTGCCAGCAGCTTAGAGGCTTGGCCTAGCGGGAGGGAGCAGTACTTC. This chain links TRBV7-2 with TRBJ2-7; 11 bases fit TRBD2. The germline CDR1 and CDR2 sequences are SGHTA and FQGNSA. After removal of 1 base from V and 7 bases from J, the junction contained 9 bases not matched to a gene. The CDR3 runs to 16 residues.

This clone was seen a handful of times. The chain uses TRBV29-1 and TRBJ2-5, with 9 bases fitting TRBD1. Germline CDR1 reads SQVTM; CDR2 reads ANQGSEA. V was clipped by 4 bases and J by 0 bases; unmatched bases: 3. The CDR3 is made up of 14 amino acids. CDR3 residues: CSVVGTGYQETQYF. DNA for the CDR3: TGCAGCGTTGTAGGGACAGGGTACCAAGAGACCCAGTACTTC. The variable domain in full, completed from reference TRBV29-1 and TRBJ2-5, reads SAVISQKPSRDICQRGTSLTIQCQVDSQVTMMFWYRQQPGQSLTLIATANQGSEATYESGFVIDKFPISRPNLTFSTLTVSNMSPEDSSIYLCSVVGTGYQETQYFGPGTRLLVL.

This clone appeared a single time. This CDR3 is also generated by other DNA sequences in the sample. The gene calls are TRBV9 and TRBJ2-5; possible D gene TRBD2, 5 bases. The germline V and J ends were trimmed by 0 bases and 5 bases, with 8 bases remaining between them. The CDR3 covers 13 residues. Germline V gene data show CDR1 as SGDLS and CDR2 as YYNGEE. The CDR3 bases are TGTGCCAGCAGCGTAGGAGGGCAGGAGACCCAGTACTTC. Translating it yields CASSVGGQETQYF.

V and J are TRBV15 and TRBJ1-3; TRBD1 might be the D (6 bases). This CDR3 comprises 14 residues. With 6 bases removed from V and 4 bases from J, the gap between germline ends came to 13 bases. The germline gives CDR1 LNHNV, CDR2 YYDKDF (reference sequence). The CDR3 spells CATRQGSAGNTIYF. The DNA of the CDR3 is TGTGCCACCAGACAGGGAAGTGCGGGAAACACCATATATTTT.

The chain couples TRBV2 to TRBJ2-6; 7 bases line up with TRBD2. V was pared by 3 bases and J by 2 bases, with 4 bases of the junction left unmatched. Germline V gene lookup returns CDR1 SNHLY and CDR2 FYNNEI. CDR3 length: 16 residues. CDR3 in amino acids: CASSDLGGAGANVLTF. The DNA of the CDR3 is TGTGCCAGCAGTGATCTGGGGGGGGCTGGGGCCAACGTCCTGACTTTC.

Only a few counts were recorded for this clone. V and J are TRBV30 and TRBJ2-2; D remains ambiguous. V was clipped by 2 bases and J by 4 bases, with 8 bases between them. The CDR3 has 13 residues. The V gene's germline CDR1 is GTSNPN and CDR2 SVGIG (reference sequence). The CDR3 DNA reads as TGTGCCTGGAGTCGCGACACCACCGGGGAGCTGTTTTTT. This encodes CAWSRDTTGELFF.

This clone was seen a few times. V and J are TRBV5-1 and TRBJ2-1; possibly TRBD2 for D (5 bases). Germline values: CDR1 SGHRS, CDR2 YFSETQ. This CDR3 has 15 amino acids. V lost 1 base, J lost 5 bases, and 13 bases lay in between. The CDR3 spells CASSLRGLGDNEQFF. DNA for the CDR3: TGCGCCAGCAGCTTGAGAGGACTTGGTGACAATGAGCAGTTCTTC.

This clone was observed a handful of times. The gene calls are TRBV14 and TRBJ1-4; D call uncertain. This CDR3 contains 14 residues. The V end was cut by 4 bases, the J end by 3 bases, with 9 bases between. Per the germline V gene, CDR1 is SGHDN and CDR2 is FVKESK. This CDR3 reads CASSPRVSNEKLFF. CDR3 nucleotides: TGTGCCAGCAGCCCCCGCGTCTCTAATGAAAAACTGTTTTTT.

V usage is TRBV11-2 and J usage is TRBJ2-2; 10 nucleotides agree with TRBD2. Trimming at V came to 5 bases and at J to 8 bases, leaving 8 bases not matched to a gene. Germline V CDR1 and CDR2: SGHAT, FQNNGV. This CDR3 spans 15 amino acids. The CDR3 DNA follows: TGTGCCAGCAGCCAGACTAGCGGGCCCGGGGGGGAGCTGTTTTTT. It translates to CASSQTSGPGGELFF.

The rearrangement joins TRBV4-2 to TRBJ2-2; 16 bases align to TRBD2. The length of the CDR3 is 19 residues. V lost 2 bases and J lost 5; bases outside the gene matches: 8. Looked up from germline, CDR1 is LGHNA and CDR2 is YNFKEQ. The DNA of the CDR3 is TGTGCCAGCAGCCAACCCACGGGACTAGCGGGAGGGCGGACCGGGGAGCTGTTTTTT. Translating gives CASSQPTGLAGGRTGELFF.

V and J are TRBV18 and TRBJ2-5, with 11 positions matching TRBD2. Germline V gives CDR1 KGHSH, CDR2 LQKENI. The trim removed 3 bases at V and 2 bases at J, leaving 8 bases unmatched. This CDR3 region has 17 residues. CDR3 in amino acids: CASSPVTSGSIQETQYF. DNA for the CDR3: TGTGCCAGCTCACCCGTTACTAGCGGGAGTATTCAAGAGACCCAGTACTTC.

The chain employs TRBV7-3 and TRBJ2-3, with 7 bases aligning to TRBD2. Germline V gives CDR1 SGHTA, CDR2 FQGTGA. The length of the CDR3 is 15 residues. V shed 2 bases, J shed 1 base, and the junction held 3 bases outside the gene matches. The CDR3 coding sequence is TGTGCCAGCAGCTTATCAAGCGGGGGCACAGATACGCAGTATTTT. It translates to CASSLSSGGTDTQYF.

The count of this clone is one. The chain is built from TRBV9 and TRBJ2-5, with a possible D match to TRBD2 (5 bases). V dropped 4 bases and J dropped 11 bases, with 18 bases sitting between them. The CDR3 sequence is 13 residues long. The germline V gene encodes CDR1 SGDLS and CDR2 YYNGEE. The CDR3 loop reads CASSPTVAGEQYF. The CDR3 DNA reads TGTGCCAGCAGCCCGACGGTTGCGGGTGAGCAGTACTTC.

This clone appeared a few times. The junction shows a germline mismatch at one end, possibly a read error. The chain is built from TRBV14 and TRBJ1-2; the D gene is possibly TRBD1 (6 bases). The CDR3 loop spans 15 amino acids. CDR1 and CDR2 (germline): SGHDN, FVKESK. This CDR3 reads CASSRGTGTTYGHTF. The CDR3 DNA is TGTGCCAGCAGCCGGGGCACCGGGACAACCTATGGCCACACCTTC.

Of note for this clone: The sample holds other DNA sequences that translate to the same CDR3. The V gene is TRBV10-3, the J gene TRBJ2-5, with 9 positions matching TRBD2. There are 13 residues in the CDR3. The germline CDR1 and CDR2 sequences are ENHRY and SYGVKD. Trimming took 6 bases from V and 5 from J; bases not matched to a gene: 4. CDR3 sequence reads: CAISLAGEETQYF. DNA for the CDR3: TGTGCCATCAGCTTAGCGGGAGAGGAGACCCAGTACTTC.

A few counts support this clone. Other DNA sequences in this specimen translate into the identical CDR3. The chain employs TRBV28 and TRBJ2-1; the match to TRBD2 covers 7 bases. This CDR3 comprises 15 residues. The J segment lost 0 bases and the V segment lost 3 bases, leaving 2 bases of the junction unmatched. CDR1 MDHEN and CDR2 SYDVKM come from the germline V gene. In nucleotides, the CDR3 is TGTGCCAGCAGTTTTGGCGGGAGCTCCTACAATGAGCAGTTCTTC. Its translation: CASSFGGSSYNEQFF. The variable domain in full, with the rest retrieved from reference TRBV28 and TRBJ2-1, is DVKVTQSSRYLVKRTGEKVFLECVQDMDHENMFWYRQDPGLGLRLIYFSYDVKMKEKGDIPEGYSVSREKKERFSLILESASTNQTSMYLCASSFGGSSYNEQFFGPGTRLTVL.

This clone was recorded a few times. The CDR3 region has the DNA TGTGCCAGTAGTCTACGGGTCGGGGAGCAAGAGACCCAGTACTTC. The encoded protein is CASSLRVGEQETQYF. The chain is built from TRBV19 and TRBJ2-5; D possibly corresponds to TRBD2 (5 bases). This CDR3 spans 15 amino acids. Germline V gene sequence: CDR1 LNHDA, CDR2 SQIVND (reference sequence). Trimming took 5 bases from V and 2 from J, leaving 15 bases between them.

The chain links TRBV5-4 to TRBJ1-1; 7 bases match TRBD1. Germline V gives CDR1 SGHNT, CDR2 YYREEE (reference sequence). CDR3 length: 15 amino acids. With V trimmed by 2 bases and J by 2 bases, 6 bases remained unmatched. CDR3 in amino acids: CASSFPTGPNTEAFF. The CDR3 DNA sequence: TGTGCCAGCAGCTTTCCGACAGGGCCAAACACTGAAGCTTTCTTT.

Concerning this clone: One end of the junction does not line up with germline, which may come from a read error. V is TRBV5-1 and J is TRBJ1-2; D gene ambiguous. Germline V gene sequence: CDR1 SGHRS, CDR2 YFSETQ. This CDR3 has 13 residues. The CDR3 DNA sequence: TGCGCCAGCAGCTTGATCGGCGGAGGAAAAGGGAACTTC. The encoded protein is CASSLIGGGKGNF.

This clone has a handful of counts. V gene TRBV27 combines with J gene TRBJ1-1; TRBD1 matches at 9 bases. Trimming cost V 4 bases and J 10 bases; bases outside gene matches: 7. The CDR3 extends over 13 amino acids. Germline CDR1 and CDR2: MNHEY and SMNVEV (reference sequence). CDR3 bases: TGTGCCAGCAGTTCCAGGGACAGGGCGAGAGCTTTCTTT. It translates to CASSSRDRARAFF.